This entry describes one TCR beta chain. Germline V gene data show CDR1 as KGHDR and CDR2 as SFDVKD. This CDR3 is 16 amino acids long. J was trimmed by 0 bases and V by 3 bases; bases with no gene match: 1. Repertoires were generated with immunoSEQ multiplex PCR, while TCRdb's copy carries only in-frame clones and drops some. The data hold more than 85,000 clones, with roughly 88% observed a single time. The data derive from a study of blood T cell repertoires in COVID-19. Study-level background: Samples taken during acute and convalescent COVID-19 were collected in the United States, Italy and Spain.

The chain joins TRBV24-1 to TRBJ2-1; 10 bases map to TRBD1. The sequencing input was peripheral blood. This receptor was taken from a woman aged 55-69 years with acute or convalescent COVID-19. CDR3 nucleotides: TGTGCCACCAGTGATCGGACAGGGGGCTCCTACAATGAGCAGTTCTTC. Translation gives CATSDRTGGSYNEQFF.